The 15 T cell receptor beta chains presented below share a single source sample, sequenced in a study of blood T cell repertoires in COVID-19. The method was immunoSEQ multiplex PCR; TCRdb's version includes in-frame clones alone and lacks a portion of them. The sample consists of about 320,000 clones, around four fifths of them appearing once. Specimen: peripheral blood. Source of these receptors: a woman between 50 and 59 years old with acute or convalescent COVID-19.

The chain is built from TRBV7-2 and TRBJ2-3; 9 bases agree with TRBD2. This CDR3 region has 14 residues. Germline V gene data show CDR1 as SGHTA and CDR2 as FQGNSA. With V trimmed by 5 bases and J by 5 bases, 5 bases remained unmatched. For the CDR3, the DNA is TGTGCCAGCAGCCTCCAGCGGGGGGAAGATACGCAGTATTTT. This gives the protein CASSLQRGEDTQYF.

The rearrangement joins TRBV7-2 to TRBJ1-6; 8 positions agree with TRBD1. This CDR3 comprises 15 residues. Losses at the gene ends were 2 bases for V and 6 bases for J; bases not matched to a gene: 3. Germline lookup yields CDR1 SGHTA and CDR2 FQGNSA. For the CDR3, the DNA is TGTGCCAGCAGCTTACTAACAGGGGGTAATTCACCCCTCCACTTT. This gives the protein CASSLLTGGNSPLHF.

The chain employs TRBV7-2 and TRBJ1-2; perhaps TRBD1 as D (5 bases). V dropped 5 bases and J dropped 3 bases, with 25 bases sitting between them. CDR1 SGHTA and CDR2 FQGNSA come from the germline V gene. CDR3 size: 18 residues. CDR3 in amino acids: CASSPRGGDGRMDYGYTF. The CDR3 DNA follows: TGTGCCAGCAGCCCCCGGGGGGGGGACGGGCGCATGGACTATGGCTACACCTTC.

CDR3 coding DNA: TGTGCCAGCAGTGAGACAGGGGGCGCGAAGACCCAGTACTTC. Translated: CASSETGGAKTQYF. The chain employs TRBV2 and TRBJ2-5, with TRBD1 identical over 10 bases. The CDR3 contains 14 residues. The germline V gene encodes CDR1 SNHLY and CDR2 FYNNEI. V was pared by 3 bases and J by 6 bases, with 4 bases of the junction left unmatched.

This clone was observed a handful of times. CDR3 sequence: CASSPPSVTEAFF. The CDR3 DNA sequence: TGTGCCAGCAGCCCACCCAGCGTAACTGAAGCTTTCTTT. This chain joins TRBV14 and TRBJ1-1; unclear D gene. The germline V gene has CDR1 SGHDN and CDR2 FVKESK. CDR3 length: 13 residues. Trimming removed 4 bases from V and 5 bases from J, with 11 bases in between.

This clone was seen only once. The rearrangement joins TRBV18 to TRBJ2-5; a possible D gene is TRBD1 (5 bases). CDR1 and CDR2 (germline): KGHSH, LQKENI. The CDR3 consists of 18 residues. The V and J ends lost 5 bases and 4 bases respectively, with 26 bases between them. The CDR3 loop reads CASSTLPSGIGVGETQYF. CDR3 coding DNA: TGTGCCAGCTCAACACTCCCGTCAGGGATAGGTGTTGGAGAGACCCAGTACTTC.

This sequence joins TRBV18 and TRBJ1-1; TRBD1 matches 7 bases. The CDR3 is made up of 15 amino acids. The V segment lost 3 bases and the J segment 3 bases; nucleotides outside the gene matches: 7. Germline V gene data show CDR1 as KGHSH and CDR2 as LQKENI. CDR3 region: CASSPGDRIDTEAFF. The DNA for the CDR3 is TGTGCCAGCTCACCGGGGGACAGAATCGACACTGAAGCTTTCTTT.

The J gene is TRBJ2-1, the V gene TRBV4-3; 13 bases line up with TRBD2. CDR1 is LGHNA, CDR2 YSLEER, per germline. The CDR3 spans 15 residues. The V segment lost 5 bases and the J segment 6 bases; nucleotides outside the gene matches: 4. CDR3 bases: TGCGCCAGCAGCACTAGCGGGAGGGCCGTCAATGAGCAGTTCTTC. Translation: CASSTSGRAVNEQFF.

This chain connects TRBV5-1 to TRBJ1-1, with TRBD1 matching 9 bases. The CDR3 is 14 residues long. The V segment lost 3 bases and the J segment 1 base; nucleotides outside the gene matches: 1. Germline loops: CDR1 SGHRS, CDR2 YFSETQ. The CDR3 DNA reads TGCGCCAGCAGCTGGACAGGGGCGAACACTGAAGCTTTCTTT. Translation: CASSWTGANTEAFF.

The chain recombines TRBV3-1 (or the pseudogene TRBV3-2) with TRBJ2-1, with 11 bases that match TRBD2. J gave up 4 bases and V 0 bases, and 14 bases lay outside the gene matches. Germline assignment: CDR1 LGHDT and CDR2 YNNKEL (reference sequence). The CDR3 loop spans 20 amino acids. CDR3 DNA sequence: TGTGCCAGCAGCCAAGATGGTAGCGGGGGGGCACCCCAATCTTACAATGAGCAGTTCTTC. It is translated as CASSQDGSGGAPQSYNEQFF.

The DNA of the CDR3 is TGTGCCAGCAGTTTGGGGGGGAACGGAAACACCATATATTTT. Its protein product is CASSLGGNGNTIYF. The chain links TRBV27 to TRBJ1-3; tentatively, D is TRBD1 (5 bases). The V and J ends lost 3 bases and 4 bases respectively, with 10 bases between them. CDR1 is MNHEY and CDR2 is SMNVEV in the germline V gene (reference sequence). The CDR3 sequence is 14 residues long.

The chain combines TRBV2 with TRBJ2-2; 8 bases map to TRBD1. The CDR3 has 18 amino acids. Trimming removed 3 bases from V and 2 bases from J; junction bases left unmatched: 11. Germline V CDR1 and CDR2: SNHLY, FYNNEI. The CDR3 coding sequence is TGTGCCAGCAGTGATCGACAGGGGCTAGCCCAAAACACCGGGGAGCTGTTTTTT. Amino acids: CASSDRQGLAQNTGELFF.

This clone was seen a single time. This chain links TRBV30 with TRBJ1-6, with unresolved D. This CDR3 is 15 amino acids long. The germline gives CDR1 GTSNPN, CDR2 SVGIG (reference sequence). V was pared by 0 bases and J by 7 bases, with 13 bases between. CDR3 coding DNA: TGTGCCTGGAGTGTAAAAAGCGGGTCCAATTCACCCCTCCACTTT. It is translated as CAWSVKSGSNSPLHF. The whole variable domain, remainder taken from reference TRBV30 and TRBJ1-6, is SQTIHQWPATLVQPVGSPLSLECTVEGTSNPNLYWYRQAAGRGLQLLFYSVGIGQISSEVPQNLSASRPQDRQFILSSKKLLLSDSGFYLCAWSVKSGSNSPLHFGNGTRLTVT.

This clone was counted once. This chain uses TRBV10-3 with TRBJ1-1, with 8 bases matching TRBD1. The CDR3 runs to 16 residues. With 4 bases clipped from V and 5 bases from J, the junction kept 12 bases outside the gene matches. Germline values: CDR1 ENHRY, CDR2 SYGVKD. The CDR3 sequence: CAISGTTGTGGTEAFF. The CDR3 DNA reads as TGTGCCATCAGTGGAACGACCGGGACAGGTGGGACTGAAGCTTTCTTT.

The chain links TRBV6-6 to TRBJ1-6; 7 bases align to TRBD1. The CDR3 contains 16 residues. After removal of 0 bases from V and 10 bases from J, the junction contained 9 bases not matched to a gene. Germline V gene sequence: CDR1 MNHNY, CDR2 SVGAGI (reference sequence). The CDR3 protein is CASSYSGQRGGSPLHF. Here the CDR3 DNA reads TGTGCCAGCAGTTACTCGGGACAGAGAGGGGGATCACCCCTCCACTTT.